This TCR beta chain came from a study of T cells in Graves' hyperthyroidism and ophthalmopathy. RNA transcripts provided the source from which TCR beta CDR3 regions were amplified. HTBI primers were the set used in a first-round RT-PCR of the TCR CDR3. TCRdb ran MiXCR on the multiplex PCR reads and lists one entry per CDR3 protein. The sample holds more than 500,000 distinct CDR3 sequences; around 15% are singletons and the top ten take about 3.8%. Each patient was aged 18 to 65 and had newly diagnosed hyperthyroidism of under 2 months' duration. The length of the CDR3 is 14 residues. Germline values: CDR1 SNHLY, CDR2 FYNNEI. Trimming took 9 bases from V and 4 from J; bases not matched to a gene: 11. This clonotype was observed many times.

Sequences were obtained from blood. This TCR derives from a woman aged 25 to 45 with Graves' hyperthyroidism. The chain employs TRBV2 and TRBJ2-7, with 8 bases aligning to TRBD1. CDR3 sequence reads: CARQGDQSLYEQYF. The DNA for the CDR3 is TGTGCCAGACAGGGGGACCAGAGCTTATACGAGCAGTACTTC.